This T cell receptor (beta chain) was documented in a study of blood T cell repertoires in COVID-19. Clones were sequenced by immunoSEQ multiplex PCR, and TCRdb holds only the in-frame ones, with some missing. This sample has fewer than 250,000 clones, with about 84% found just once. The germline gives CDR1 MNHEY, CDR2 SMNVEV (reference sequence). V gave up 0 bases and J gave up 7 bases; unmatched junction bases: 6. The CDR3 contains 15 residues. This TCR was recovered from a woman in her fifties or sixties who had recovered from COVID-19. Source material: PBMCs or T cells enriched from blood (not recorded which). The rearrangement links TRBV27 to TRBJ1-2, with 9 positions matching TRBD1. In DNA form, the CDR3 reads TGTGCCAGCAGTTTATCCAAGACAGGGGGTGGTGGCTACACCTTC. It specifies CASSLSKTGGGGYTF.